This T cell receptor (beta chain) was identified during a study of blood T cell repertoires in COVID-19. Study context: T cells, B-cell-depleted T cells, or PBMCs provided the cDNA or gDNA that served as material.

Sequencing used immunoSEQ multiplex PCR; TCRdb keeps in-frame clones, though not all of them. The sample lists 94,000 or so clones; 85% to 90% were seen once. Germline loops: CDR1 DFQATT, CDR2 SNEGSKA (reference sequence). The V end was cut by 3 bases, the J end by 3 bases, with 5 bases between. This CDR3 is built from 11 residues. This TCR derives from a woman older than 75 with active COVID-19. The genes are TRBV20-1 and TRBJ2-5; D unclear. Sequencing used peripheral blood. As DNA, the CDR3 is TGCAGTGCTAGTCCTAAAGAGACCCAGTACTTC. Its protein is CSASPKETQYF.